A selection of T cell receptor beta chains follows, all from one sample in a study of T-cell reconstitution after alpha-beta-depleted transplantation in children. Each CDR3 protein gets one entry after TCRdb re-called the PCR reads with MiXCR. Of about 640,000 distinct CDR3 sequences in the sample, roughly 15% were seen once. Sequencing used PBMCs from the stem cell graft donor, obtained from the stem cell graft. The receptors shown here come from a human donor who donated a stem cell graft to a child with acute myeloid leukemia. CDR3s include the opening cysteine and the closing phenylalanine or tryptophan. D genes are given only for firm matches. Not all rows give a size; the values are once, few, many and, for expanded clones, a class.

d_call	clone_size	v_call	j_call	cdr3_aa	cdr3_nt
NA	NA	TRBV11-2	TRBJ1-4	CASKSSYYEKLFF	TGTGCCAGCAAATCCTCATATTATGAAAAACTGTTTTTT
NA	NA	TRBV5-5	TRBJ1-1	CASSVGGQGKNTEAFF	TGTGCCAGCAGCGTCGGGGGTCAGGGGAAGAACACTGAAGCTTTCTTT
NA	many	TRBV20-1	TRBJ1-3	CSARSPRGNTIYF	TGCAGTGCCCGCTCCCCTCGCGGAAACACCATATATTTT
NA	many	TRBV24-1	TRBJ1-1	CATRGGTWNTEAFF	TGTGCCACCAGGGGAGGGACCTGGAACACTGAAGCTTTCTTT
NA	NA	TRBV29-1	TRBJ2-1	CSVGREGSYNEQFF	TGCAGCGTTGGAAGGGAAGGATCCTACAATGAGCAGTTCTTC
NA	few	TRBV27	TRBJ2-6	CASSSTGTGANVLTF	TGTGCCAGCAGCTCCACAGGGACCGGGGCCAACGTCCTGACTTTC
TRBD1	NA	TRBV20-1	TRBJ2-3	CSARGGTGAVTDTQYF	TGCAGTGCTAGAGGGGGTACAGGGGCGGTTACAGATACGCAGTATTTT
NA	once	TRBV6-5	TRBJ1-5	CASSYVQGGSQPQHF	TGTGCCAGCAGTTACGTCCAGGGAGGTAGTCAGCCCCAGCATTTT
TRBD1	many	TRBV20-1	TRBJ2-1	CSASPQRQGDRNEQFF	TGCAGTGCTAGCCCCCAGAGACAGGGGGACAGGAATGAGCAGTTCTTC
TRBD1	NA	TRBV7-2	TRBJ2-5	CASSGNRGPETQYF	TGTGCCAGCAGCGGAAACAGGGGCCCAGAGACCCAGTACTTC
NA	many	TRBV20-1	TRBJ1-2	CSANLQGRGYTF	TGCAGTGCTAACCTACAGGGACGGGGCTACACCTTC
NA	few	TRBV10-1	TRBJ2-2	CASSRQTLANTGELFF	TGCGCCAGCAGTCGACAGACCCTGGCGAACACCGGGGAGCTGTTTTTT
NA	NA	TRBV4-3	TRBJ1-1	CASSQDQAREVNTEAFF	TGCGCCAGCAGCCAAGATCAGGCGAGAGAGGTGAACACTGAAGCTTTCTTT
NA	NA	TRBV7-8	TRBJ2-1	CASSIKTPKSNEQFF	TGTGCCAGCAGCATTAAGACCCCGAAGTCCAATGAGCAGTTCTTC
NA	many	TRBV6-5	TRBJ1-1	CASSYYYNLEAFF	TGTGCCAGCAGTTATTATTACAATCTCGAAGCTTTCTTT
NA	NA	TRBV25-1	TRBJ2-7	CATEGAISYEQYF	TGTGCCACCGAAGGTGCAATCTCCTACGAGCAGTACTTC
NA	NA	TRBV7-9	TRBJ1-4	CASSANLFATNEKLFF	TGTGCCAGCAGCGCGAACTTGTTTGCAACTAATGAAAAACTGTTTTTT
NA	NA	TRBV18	TRBJ2-1	CASSPPPGRGRIYNEQFF	TGTGCCAGCTCACCCCCCCCAGGGAGGGGGCGAATCTACAATGAGCAGTTCTTC
NA	many	TRBV20-1	TRBJ2-1	CSASPGGPYNEQFF	TGCAGTGCTAGTCCCGGGGGCCCCTACAATGAGCAGTTCTTC
TRBD1	NA	TRBV7-2	TRBJ1-3	CASSPDRDWSGNTIYF	TGTGCCAGCAGCCCGGACAGGGATTGGTCTGGAAACACCATATATTTT
NA	NA	TRBV24-1	TRBJ2-5	CATSDREFGAQYF	TGTGCCACCAGTGATCGGGAGTTTGGCGCCCAGTACTTC
TRBD1	many	TRBV20-1	TRBJ1-2	CSAEDREQGEYGYTF	TGCAGTGCTGAGGACAGGGAACAGGGAGAGTATGGCTACACCTTC